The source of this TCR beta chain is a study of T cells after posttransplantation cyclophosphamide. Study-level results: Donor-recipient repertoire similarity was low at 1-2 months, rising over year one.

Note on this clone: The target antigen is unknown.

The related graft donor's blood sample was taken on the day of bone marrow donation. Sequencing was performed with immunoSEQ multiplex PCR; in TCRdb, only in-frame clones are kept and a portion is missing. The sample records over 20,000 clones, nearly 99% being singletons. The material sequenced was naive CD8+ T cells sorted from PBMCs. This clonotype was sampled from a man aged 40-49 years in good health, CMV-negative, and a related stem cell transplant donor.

CDR3 coding DNA: TGTGCCAGCAGTTTAGGCTTCAATGAGCAGTTCTTC. Protein product: CASSLGFNEQFF. The V gene is TRBV28, the J gene TRBJ2-1; no clear D. V was clipped by 2 bases and J by 6 bases, with 5 bases between them. Germline CDR1 is MDHEN and CDR2 is SYDVKM. This CDR3 contains 12 residues.